The rows below give T cell receptor beta chains drawn from one sample of a study of blood T cell repertoires in COVID-19. Profiling relied on immunoSEQ multiplex PCR, and the TCRdb table lists in-frame clones only, not all of them. Here the sample spans 200,000 to 300,000 clones, roughly 86% being singletons. Sample: PBMCs or T cells enriched from blood (not recorded which). The receptors were gathered from a woman aged 18 to 35 who had recovered from COVID-19. Each CDR3 is given with its conserved first and last residue. A D gene is named only where the DNA matches it firmly. Some rows have no size entry. The others give once, few or many, or a class for an expanded clone.

>TRBV19|TRBD1|TRBJ2-7|NA
TGTGCCAGTAGTACCTCAACCGGGACAGGCCGAAGACATTCCTACGAGCAGTACTTC
CASSTSTGTGRRHSYEQYF
>TRBV27|NA|TRBJ1-5|NA
TGTGCCAGCAGTCCCGGGAGGGGGGATTATAGCAATCAGCCCCAGCATTTT
CASSPGRGDYSNQPQHF
>TRBV5-3|NA|TRBJ2-3|NA
TGTGCCTCACTGGGGACGGGGGGCCGAGCAGATACGCAGTATTTT
CASLGTGGRADTQYF
>TRBV6-6|TRBD2|TRBJ2-1|NA
TGTGCCAGCAGTTACTGGACTAGCGGGCATAGCAATGAGCAGTTCTTC
CASSYWTSGHSNEQFF
>TRBV6-6|NA|TRBJ1-2|NA
TGTGCCAGCAGTCAGACTAAAGGACGTAGCTATGGCTACACCTTC
CASSQTKGRSYGYTF
>TRBV19|TRBD1|TRBJ2-7|NA
TGTGCCAGTAGTATTCGGGACAGCCGCAGCCCCTACGAGCAGTACTTC
CASSIRDSRSPYEQYF
>TRBV7-9|TRBD1|TRBJ1-3|NA
TGTGCCAGCAGCCCAGGACAGGGGGCTGGAAACACCATATATTTT
CASSPGQGAGNTIYF
>TRBV5-4|NA|TRBJ2-2|once
TGTGCCAGCAGCTGGCTTAGCAGCCCCGGGGAGCTGTTTTTT
CASSWLSSPGELFF
>TRBV19|NA|TRBJ1-1|NA
TGTGCCAGTAGTATACGACAGACGAACACTGAAGCTTTCTTT
CASSIRQTNTEAFF
>TRBV7-3|TRBD2|TRBJ2-1|NA
TGTGCCAGCAGCCCGAGGGGAGGGACTAGTAGGGTTACTGAGCAGTTCTTC
CASSPRGGTSRVTEQFF
>TRBV11-3|TRBD2|TRBJ2-1|NA
TGTGCCAGCAGCTTAGCTGGCGGGAGGCCTCGAAATGAGCAGTTCTTC
CASSLAGGRPRNEQFF
>TRBV24-1|NA|TRBJ2-1|once
TGTGCCACCTCGTTCGACAGATACAATGAGCAGTTCTTC
CATSFDRYNEQFF
>TRBV4-1|TRBD1|TRBJ1-2|NA
TGCGCCAGCAGCCAAGAAACCCGGACAGGTTCAAATGCTAACTATGGCTACACCTTC
CASSQETRTGSNANYGYTF
>TRBV5-1|TRBD1|TRBJ2-3|NA
TGCGCCAGCAGCGGAAAGGACAGGGGTGATACGCAGTATTTT
CASSGKDRGDTQYF
>TRBV11-2|NA|TRBJ1-2|NA
TGTGCCAGCAGCTGGCGACCAGGGGCCTTTAACTATGGCTACACCTTC
CASSWRPGAFNYGYTF
>TRBV7-9|TRBD1|TRBJ2-3|NA
TGTGCCAGCAGCTTAGTGGGACAGACGCAGTATTTT
CASSLVGQTQYF
>TRBV5-1|TRBD2|TRBJ2-7|NA
TGCGCCAGCAGCTTGGAAGGACTAGCGGGGGGCTACGATTACGAGCAGTACTTC
CASSLEGLAGGYDYEQYF
>TRBV12-3/TRBV12-4|NA|TRBJ2-7|NA
TGTGCCAGCAGTTTAGAGGCGGGGTACGAGCAGTACTTC
CASSLEAGYEQYF
>TRBV11-3|NA|TRBJ1-3|NA
TGTGCCAGCAGCTTAGAGGGAGCTCTTGGAAACACCATATATTTT
CASSLEGALGNTIYF
>TRBV11-2|TRBD2|TRBJ2-3|NA
TGTGCCAGCAGTTTTAGCGGGGATACGCAGTATTTT
CASSFSGDTQYF
>TRBV7-9|TRBD2|TRBJ2-3|NA
TGTGCCAGCAGCCTACTAGCGGGTAGCTCAGATACGCAGTATTTT
CASSLLAGSSDTQYF
>TRBV6-5|TRBD2|TRBJ2-1|once
TGTGCCAGCAGTTACTCCCGCGGGAGAGGTCATGAGCAGTTCTTC
CASSYSRGRGHEQFF
>TRBV12-3/TRBV12-4|NA|TRBJ1-1|NA
TGTGCCAGCAGTCCAACAGGGAACACTGAAGCTTTCTTT
CASSPTGNTEAFF
>TRBV7-9|TRBD1|TRBJ2-2|NA
TGTGCCAGCAGCTTAGTTCCAGGGGGAGTCACCGGGGAGCTGTTTTTT
CASSLVPGGVTGELFF
>TRBV15|NA|TRBJ2-3|NA
TGTGCCACCAGCCTTTACAGGGTCGCAGATACGCAGTATTTT
CATSLYRVADTQYF
>TRBV29-1|NA|TRBJ1-4|NA
TGCAGCGTCTACAGAGATGAAAAACTGTTTTTT
CSVYRDEKLFF
>TRBV11-2|NA|TRBJ1-2|NA
TGTGCCAGCAGCCTATCCGGGGGGGACTATGGCTACACCTTC
CASSLSGGDYGYTF
>TRBV7-2|TRBD1|TRBJ1-4|NA
TGTGCCAGCAGCACCCGGTTCCCGGGACAGGGAAATGAAAAACTGTTTTTT
CASSTRFPGQGNEKLFF
>TRBV14|TRBD1|TRBJ2-7|NA
TGTGCCAGCAGCAGCGGACAGGGTTGGTACGAGCAGTACTTC
CASSSGQGWYEQYF
>TRBV29-1|TRBD1|TRBJ1-2|NA
TGCAGCGTGGACAGGGAGCTCGACTATGGCTACACCTTC
CSVDRELDYGYTF